Following are 22 T cell receptor beta chains from one sample sequenced in a study of yellow fever vaccine responses in identical twins. TCRdb analysed the RT-PCR reads with MiXCR anew, one entry per CDR3 protein. The data show some 4,000 distinct CDR3 sequences, 70% to 90% seen once. Material: T cells from blood (PBMCs), unsorted or a sorted subset (not recorded which), obtained before or after yellow fever vaccination (not recorded which). The source is a woman aged 18-29 years who received the yellow fever vaccine.

The genes are TRBV19 and TRBJ2-7; 11 nucleotides match TRBD2. CDR1 and CDR2 (germline): LNHDA, SQIVND (reference sequence). This CDR3 contains 14 residues. Germline trimming cut 6 bases from V and 2 bases from J; bases unmatched to any gene: 3. The DNA of the CDR3 is TGTGCCAGTAGGGGACTAGCGGACGCCTACGAGCAGTACTTC. Translating it yields CASRGLADAYEQYF.

The chain employs TRBV13 and TRBJ2-3, with a tentative D call TRBD2 (5 bases). The V gene's germline CDR1 is PRHDT and CDR2 FYEKMQ (reference sequence). This CDR3 is 14 amino acids long. Trimming removed 5 bases from V and 2 bases from J, with 11 bases in between. CDR3 in DNA: TGTGCCAGCAGCCACGGGATTCACACAGATACGCAGTATTTT. Translated, it gives CASSHGIHTDTQYF.

The chain has TRBV5-6 and TRBJ1-4; D gene ambiguous. CDR1 and CDR2 from the germline V gene are SGHDT and YYEEEE. The V end lost 1 base, the J end lost 6 bases, and 13 bases lay between the germline ends. CDR3 length equals 15 residues. The CDR3 protein is CASSLLPSGYEKLFF. DNA for the CDR3: TGTGCCAGCAGCTTGTTGCCTAGTGGTTATGAAAAACTGTTTTTT.

This chain joins TRBV7-3 and TRBJ1-6; tentative D call: TRBD1 (5 bases). The CDR3 runs to 13 residues. Looked up from germline, CDR1 is SGHTA and CDR2 is FQGTGA. Trimming removed 5 bases at V and 10 bases at J, with 12 bases between. The CDR3 protein is CASSVTGSSPLHF. The CDR3 DNA is TGTGCCAGCAGCGTCACAGGCTCCTCACCCCTCCACTTT. The full variable domain, with the rest looked up from reference TRBV7-3 and TRBJ1-6, is GAGVSQTPSNKVTEKGKYVELRCDPISGHTALYWYRQSLGQGPEFLIYFQGTGAADDSGLPNDRFFAVRPEGSVSTLKIQRTERGDSAVYLCASSVTGSSPLHFGNGTRLTVT.

The rearrangement links TRBV7-6 to TRBJ2-7; D is perhaps TRBD1 (6 bases). V was pared by 3 bases and J by 3 bases, with 24 bases between. CDR1 and CDR2 from the germline V gene are SGHVS and FNYEAQ. The CDR3 extends over 18 amino acids. This CDR3 is CASSFGLGQIALLYEQYV. CDR3 in DNA: TGTGCCAGCAGCTTCGGACTCGGACAGATTGCACTCCTCTACGAGCAGTACGTC.

The DNA for the CDR3 is TGTGCCAGCTCACCCCCACTTGGCTCCTACAATGAGCAGTTCTTC. Encoded protein: CASSPPLGSYNEQFF. The gene calls are TRBV18 and TRBJ2-1; D call uncertain. The CDR3 length is 15 residues. The germline CDR1 and CDR2 sequences are KGHSH and LQKENI. Between the trimmed V and J ends, which lost 3 bases and 0 bases, there was a span of 9 bases.

The chain employs TRBV5-1 and TRBJ1-2; no firm D call. Looked up from germline, CDR1 is SGHRS and CDR2 is YFSETQ. V gave up 0 bases and J gave up 4 bases, with 13 bases separating them. The CDR3 sequence is 15 residues long. CDR3 amino acids: CASSLGGSGSYGYTF. The CDR3 bases are TGCGCCAGCAGCTTGGGCGGCAGTGGGAGCTATGGCTACACCTTC.

V is TRBV29-1 and J is TRBJ2-1; 9 nucleotides line up with TRBD2. This CDR3 has 13 residues. Per the germline V gene, CDR1 is SQVTM and CDR2 is ANQGSEA. Trimming took 1 base from V and 9 from J; bases not matched to a gene: 4. As DNA, the CDR3 is TGCAGCGTTGAAGGGACTAGCGTCGCTGAGCAGTTCTTC. Protein: CSVEGTSVAEQFF.

This clonotype was seen just once. The genes are TRBV29-1 and TRBJ2-7; no firm D call. CDR1 is SQVTM and CDR2 is ANQGSEA in the germline V gene. V lost 0 bases, J lost 0 bases, and 12 bases lay in between. The CDR3 covers 15 residues. Here the CDR3 DNA reads TGCAGCGTTGAAGAGGGCAGGCAGGACTCCTACGAGCAGTACTTC. Encoded protein: CSVEEGRQDSYEQYF.

This rearrangement joins TRBV11-3 to TRBJ1-1; D gene uncertain. Germline values: CDR1 SGHNT, CDR2 YENEEA. The germline V and J ends were trimmed by 1 base and 5 bases, with 17 bases remaining between them. The CDR3 runs to 16 residues. CDR3: CASSLGVNPGKTEAFF. The CDR3, as DNA: TGTGCCAGCAGCTTAGGGGTGAACCCCGGTAAAACTGAAGCTTTCTTT.

V is TRBV2 and J is TRBJ2-1; D possibly corresponds to TRBD2 (6 bases). The CDR3 consists of 17 residues. Trimming stripped 5 bases from V and 7 bases from J, with 24 bases between. CDR1 is SNHLY and CDR2 is FYNNEI in the germline V gene. This CDR3 is CASSPPFTSSTGNEQFF. The CDR3 DNA reads as TGTGCCAGCAGTCCTCCCTTTACTAGCTCCACGGGGAATGAGCAGTTCTTC.

The rearrangement uses TRBV5-6 and TRBJ2-3; 13 bases agree with TRBD2. The trim removed 0 bases at V and 4 bases at J, leaving 8 bases unmatched. The CDR3 spans 18 residues. Germline CDR1 is SGHDT and CDR2 is YYEEEE. In DNA, the CDR3 is TGTGCCAGCAGCTTGGGCCCGAGGACTAGCGGGAGAGCAGATACGCAGTATTTT. Its translation: CASSLGPRTSGRADTQYF.

The CDR3: CASSTRTGSYNEQFF. The CDR3 nucleotides are TGTGCCAGCAGCACCCGGACTGGTTCCTACAATGAGCAGTTCTTC. The rearrangement joins TRBV11-2 to TRBJ2-1, with D possibly being TRBD2 (5 bases). The CDR3 length is 15 residues. V lost 5 bases and J 1 base, leaving 12 bases between the germline ends. CDR1 and CDR2 (germline): SGHAT, FQNNGV.

The chain carries TRBV28 and TRBJ2-1, with no clear D. The CDR3 has 13 residues. The V gene lost 2 bases and the J gene lost 10 bases, with 12 bases spanning the gap. Germline V gene data show CDR1 as MDHEN and CDR2 as SYDVKM. DNA for the CDR3: TGTGCCAGCAGTTTACCGCCGACGGACGAGCAGTTCTTC. Its translation is CASSLPPTDEQFF. The full variable domain, with the rest looked up from reference TRBV28 and TRBJ2-1, is DVKVTQSSRYLVKRTGEKVFLECVQDMDHENMFWYRQDPGLGLRLIYFSYDVKMKEKGDIPEGYSVSREKKERFSLILESASTNQTSMYLCASSLPPTDEQFFGPGTRLTVL.

The rearrangement joins TRBV5-1 to TRBJ2-1; possible D gene TRBD1, 6 bases. This CDR3 has 16 residues. V lost 4 bases, J lost 6 bases, and 20 bases lay in between. From germline, CDR1 is SGHRS and CDR2 YFSETQ. In nucleotides, the CDR3 is TGCGCCAGCAGCCCGGCCTGGGGGACAACTCGCAATGAGCAGTTCTTC. Residues: CASSPAWGTTRNEQFF.

V usage is TRBV12-3 or TRBV12-4 and J usage is TRBJ1-2, with D uncertain. Deletions cut 5 bases from V and 4 bases from J, with 8 bases between. The CDR3 has 12 residues. The CDR3 sequence: CASSPESYGYTF. For the CDR3, the DNA is TGTGCCAGCAGTCCCGAGTCCTATGGCTACACCTTC.

This clonotype has a single count. This chain uses TRBV10-3 with TRBJ2-3, with D perhaps matching TRBD2 (7 bases). Trimming cost V 9 bases and J 3 bases, with 19 bases left between them. CDR3 length equals 15 residues. Looked up from germline, CDR1 is ENHRY and CDR2 is SYGVKD. CDR3 sequence reads: CAIRAGASETDTQYF. The CDR3 DNA is TGTGCCATTCGGGCGGGGGCTTCGGAGACAGATACGCAGTATTTT.

This chain connects TRBV28 to TRBJ2-5; D is uncertain. The CDR3 extends over 12 amino acids. The ends were cut back, 2 bases at V and 4 bases at J, with 5 bases in the middle. The germline V gene encodes CDR1 MDHEN and CDR2 SYDVKM. The CDR3 bases are TGTGCCAGCAGTTTAGGATTAGAGACCCAGTACTTC. Translated, it gives CASSLGLETQYF.

The chain links TRBV5-6 to TRBJ2-3; 7 bases agree with TRBD2. The germline V gene encodes CDR1 SGHDT and CDR2 YYEEEE. Losses at the gene ends were 0 bases for V and 2 bases for J; bases not matched to a gene: 6. The length of the CDR3 is 16 residues. CDR3 in DNA: TGTGCCAGCAGCTTGGATACTAGCGCCTTCACAGATACGCAGTATTTT. Translating it yields CASSLDTSAFTDTQYF.

The V call is TRBV13, the J call TRBJ1-1; D gene uncertain. Trimming removed 5 bases at V and 4 bases at J, with 14 bases between. CDR3 size: 14 residues. Germline loops: CDR1 PRHDT, CDR2 FYEKMQ (reference sequence). The chain's CDR3 is CASSGRALRTEAFF. CDR3 coding DNA: TGTGCCAGCAGCGGCCGAGCCCTACGCACTGAAGCTTTCTTT.

V usage is TRBV28 and J usage is TRBJ2-7; no clear D. The V gene's germline CDR1 is MDHEN and CDR2 SYDVKM. With 4 bases removed from V and 4 bases from J, the gap between germline ends came to 8 bases. The CDR3 contains 12 residues. CDR3 DNA: TGTGCCAGCAGTTCAGGACCGTACGAGCAGTACGTC. Translating it yields CASSSGPYEQYV.

The chain has TRBV7-8 and TRBJ1-1; possible D gene TRBD1, 5 bases. V gave up 9 bases and J gave up 2 bases, with 13 bases separating them. Germline V gene lookup returns CDR1 SGHVS and CDR2 FQNEAQ. The length of the CDR3 is 13 residues. CDR3 loop: CASTGQANTEAFF. CDR3 nucleotides: TGTGCCAGTACCGGACAAGCAAACACTGAAGCTTTCTTT.